The 9 T cell receptor beta chains below were found in one sample sequenced in a study of STAT5B mutations in CD4+ large granular lymphocyte leukemia (dated by TCRdb to the early 2020s). Receptor libraries were prepared by the immunoSEQ multiplex PCR assay. Sourced from immuneACCESS, this table was stored by TCRdb with only in-frame sequences that have V and J called. A share of the clones is absent; for the studies checked, an unresolved V gene accounts for under half, and the remainder has no known explanation. Across this sample there are tens of thousands of clones, with roughly three quarters seen only once. The ten top clones hold about 6% of the sample. The sequencing input was CD4+ T cells from blood buffy coats. These receptors came from a human donor in good health.

The chain combines TRBV2 with TRBJ2-1; no firm D call. The CDR3 is made up of 12 amino acids. V lost 3 bases and J 16 bases, leaving 16 bases between the germline ends. In germline, CDR1 is SNHLY, CDR2 FYNNEI. This chain's CDR3 is CASSDNRPGEFF. The CDR3 coding sequence is TGTGCCAGCAGTGATAACCGCCCTGGAGAATTCTTC. The variable domain in full, completed from reference TRBV2 and TRBJ2-1, reads EPEVTQTPSHQVTQMGQEVILRCVPISNHLYFYWYRQILGQKVEFLVSFYNNEISEKSEIFDDQFSVERPDGSNFTLKIRSTKLEDSAMYFCASSDNRPGEFFGPGTRLTVL.

This chain links TRBV6-6 with TRBJ1-5, with D maybe TRBD1 (6 bases). The V gene lost 8 bases and the J gene lost 4 bases, with 9 bases spanning the gap. CDR3 length: 12 residues. Germline values: CDR1 MNHNY, CDR2 SVGAGI (reference sequence). The CDR3 spells CASGQGNQPQHF. CDR3 bases: TGTGCCAGCGGTCAGGGGAATCAGCCCCAGCATTTT.

J is TRBJ2-1 and V is TRBV5-1; D is perhaps TRBD1 (6 bases). This CDR3 contains 16 residues. With 5 bases removed from V and 8 bases from J, the gap between germline ends came to 23 bases. Germline lookup yields CDR1 SGHRS and CDR2 YFSETQ. CDR3 bases: TGCGCCAGCAGTCGAGCCCCGGGACATGAGGGATATGAGCAGTTCTTC. Amino acids: CASSRAPGHEGYEQFF.

This sequence joins TRBV21-1 and TRBJ1-5; the table's TRBD1 call for D was not verified on the DNA. TRBV21-1 is classified as a pseudogene. This CDR3 spans 14 amino acids. The CDR3 sequence is CASSKAQGWQPQHF. In DNA form, the CDR3 reads TGTGCCAGCAGCAAAGCGCAGGGTTGGCAGCCCCAGCATTTT.

V and J are TRBV7-2 and TRBJ2-1; weak D call: TRBD1 (5 bases). There are 17 residues in the CDR3. CDR1 and CDR2 (germline): SGHTA, FQGNSA. V was cut by 0 bases and J by 1 base, with 13 bases left in between. CDR3 DNA sequence: TGTGCCAGCAGCTTAGCGCTCGGCAGGGCTTCCTACAATGAGCAGTTCTTC. Translating it yields CASSLALGRASYNEQFF.

This clone was observed a single time. This chain links TRBV7-2 with TRBJ1-2; TRBD1 matches at 7 bases. Trimming at V came to 4 bases and at J to 4 bases, leaving 9 bases not matched to a gene. The CDR3 contains 15 residues. Germline CDR1 reads SGHTA; CDR2 reads FQGNSA. The CDR3 coding sequence is TGTGCCAGCAGCTCTCCTGAGGGGGCCCGCTATGGCTACACCTTC. This translates into CASSSPEGARYGYTF.

The V and J genes are TRBV5-1 and TRBJ1-1; 7 positions match TRBD1. The junction had 5 bases not matched to a gene; V was cut back by 0 bases and J by 9 bases. The CDR3 runs 13 residues. Germline loops: CDR1 SGHRS, CDR2 YFSETQ. The CDR3, as DNA: TGCGCCAGCAGCTTGGAAGGGGGCCCGAAAGCTTTCTTT. Its protein product is CASSLEGGPKAFF.

J is TRBJ2-1 and V is TRBV29-1; TRBD1 agrees at 10 bases. J gave up 6 bases and V 5 bases, and 7 bases lay outside the gene matches. Germline CDR1 reads SQVTM; CDR2 reads ANQGSEA. The CDR3 length is 14 residues. The CDR3 DNA is TGCAGCGTTCTGCGACAGGGGGCGCCCAATGAGCAGTTCTTC. Translated, it gives CSVLRQGAPNEQFF.

J is TRBJ1-3 and V is TRBV5-4; D might be TRBD1 (5 bases). In germline, CDR1 is SGHNT, CDR2 YYREEE (reference sequence). V was cut by 4 bases and J by 3 bases, with 20 bases left in between. The length of the CDR3 is 17 residues. For the CDR3, the DNA is TGTGCCAGCAGCGCCCGGACGGGACCAGAGATTGGAAACACCATATATTTT. Protein sequence: CASSARTGPEIGNTIYF.